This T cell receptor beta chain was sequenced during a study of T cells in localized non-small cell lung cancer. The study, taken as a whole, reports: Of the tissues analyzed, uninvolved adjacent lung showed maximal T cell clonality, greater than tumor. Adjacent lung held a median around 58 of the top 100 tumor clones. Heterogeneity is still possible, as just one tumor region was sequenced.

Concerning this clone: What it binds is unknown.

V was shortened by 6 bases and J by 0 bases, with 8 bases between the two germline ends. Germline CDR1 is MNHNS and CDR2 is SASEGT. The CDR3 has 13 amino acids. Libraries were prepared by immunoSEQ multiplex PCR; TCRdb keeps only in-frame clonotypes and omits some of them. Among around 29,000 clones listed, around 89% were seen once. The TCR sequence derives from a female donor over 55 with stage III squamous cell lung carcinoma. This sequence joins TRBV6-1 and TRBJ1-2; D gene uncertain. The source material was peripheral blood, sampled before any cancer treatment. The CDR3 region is CASSGTANYGYTF. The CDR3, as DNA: TGTGCCAGCAGCGGCACAGCTAACTATGGCTACACCTTC.